These 21 T cell receptor beta chains share one sample of origin, sequenced in a study of regulatory T cells in long-lasting Graves disease. Time point: newly diagnosed GD, antithyroid drugs for less than 3 months. After RNA was extracted from PBMCs, the TCR library was made from it. In building TCR beta libraries, iRepertoire HTBI primers were used together with Arm-PCR of CDR3 regions. TCRdb called the multiplex PCR reads again in MiXCR, with one record for every CDR3 protein. Of around 460,000 distinct CDR3 sequences listed, 13% to 15% are singletons. This sample also belongs to another study, concerning T cells in Graves' hyperthyroidism and ophthalmopathy.

The material was peripheral blood mononuclear cells (PBMCs), obtained at new diagnosis, from a patient treated with antithyroid drugs. Receptors originate from a woman aged 50 to 65 with Graves disease.

This clonotype was found a few times. This sequence joins TRBV3-1 and TRBJ2-4; 7 bases fit TRBD1. Trimming cost V 1 base and J 9 bases; bases outside gene matches: 6. The CDR3 is 14 amino acids. Germline CDR1 reads LGHDT; CDR2 reads YNNKEL (reference sequence). In DNA, the CDR3 is TGTGCCAGCAGCCAAGTGCAGGGGGTGGCCATTCAGTACTTC. Translating gives CASSQVQGVAIQYF.

This clonotype has at least ten counts. This chain links TRBV28 with TRBJ2-1; the match to TRBD2 covers 10 bases. The CDR3 covers 13 residues. V lost 8 bases and J lost 4; bases outside the gene matches: 2. Germline V lookup: CDR1 MDHEN, CDR2 SYDVKM. The CDR3 DNA follows: TGTGCCAGCGGGACTAGCGAATACAATGAGCAGTTCTTC. Protein product: CASGTSEYNEQFF.

The CDR3 nucleotides read TGTGCCAGCAGTGAAGGGGCAGCTACCTCCTACGAGCAGTACTTC. Protein sequence: CASSEGAATSYEQYF. This rearrangement joins TRBV6-1 to TRBJ2-7, with D unresolved. The ends were cut back, 1 base at V and 0 bases at J, with 10 bases in the middle. The germline CDR1 and CDR2 sequences are MNHNS and SASEGT. This CDR3 has 15 residues.

This clonotype has a handful of counts. The chain couples TRBV5-4 to TRBJ2-7; 10 bases agree with TRBD2. Germline V lookup: CDR1 SGHNT, CDR2 YYREEE (reference sequence). There are 14 residues in the CDR3. The trim removed 3 bases at V and 7 bases at J, leaving 7 bases unmatched. Here the CDR3 DNA reads TGTGCCAGCAGCTCTAGCGGGAGTCAAGAGGAGCAGTACTTC. Protein sequence: CASSSSGSQEEQYF.

This clonotype showed up just a few times. The chain couples TRBV9 to TRBJ2-5; D may be TRBD1 or TRBD2 (5 bases each). Trimming shortened V by 0 bases and J by 2 bases, and 11 bases separated the two germline ends. This CDR3 spans 15 amino acids. Looked up from germline, CDR1 is SGDLS and CDR2 is YYNGEE. The CDR3 nucleotides are TGTGCCAGCAGCGTAGGGGCCGGGGCTCAAGAGACCCAGTACTTC. Its protein product is CASSVGAGAQETQYF.

This clonotype was counted between two and nine times. V and J are TRBV27 and TRBJ2-7; 9 bases agree with TRBD1. With V trimmed by 6 bases and J by 7 bases, 7 bases remained unmatched. The CDR3 consists of 13 residues. Looked up from germline, CDR1 is MNHEY and CDR2 is SMNVEV (reference sequence). The CDR3 DNA reads as TGTGCCAGCAGCACCCAACAGGGGGCAGAGCAGTACTTC. Translation gives CASSTQQGAEQYF.

This clonotype came up many times. The V gene is TRBV28, the J gene TRBJ2-3, with a weak D call TRBD1 (5 bases). Trimming removed 5 bases at V and 5 bases at J, with 17 bases between. CDR3 length: 15 residues. In germline, CDR1 is MDHEN, CDR2 SYDVKM. CDR3 sequence: CASSLRVVGGDTQYF. The CDR3 DNA sequence: TGTGCCAGCAGTCTCAGGGTCGTTGGTGGAGATACGCAGTATTTT.

This clonotype has ten or more counts. The genes are TRBV2 and TRBJ1-1; a possible D gene is TRBD1 (5 bases). CDR1 SNHLY and CDR2 FYNNEI come from the germline V gene. V was clipped by 7 bases and J by 5 bases, with 20 bases between them. This CDR3 contains 15 residues. CDR3 region: CASTQMGEGWTEAFF. CDR3 DNA sequence: TGTGCCAGCACCCAAATGGGGGAGGGCTGGACTGAAGCTTTCTTT.

This clonotype was counted many times. CDR3 residues: CASSLKTSGEQFF. The CDR3 DNA reads as TGCGCCAGCAGCTTAAAGACCTCCGGCGAGCAGTTCTTC. The chain joins TRBV5-1 to TRBJ2-1; D not certain. The CDR3 has 13 amino acids. Germline V gene sequence: CDR1 SGHRS, CDR2 YFSETQ. Between the trimmed V and J ends, which lost 2 bases and 10 bases, there was a span of 13 bases.

The chain joins TRBV6-1 to TRBJ1-4; D gene uncertain. This CDR3 region has 12 residues. The germline V gene encodes CDR1 MNHNS and CDR2 SASEGT. The V and J ends lost 6 bases and 8 bases respectively, with 10 bases between them. The CDR3 protein is CASSREREKLFF. Written as DNA, the CDR3 is TGTGCCAGCAGCCGGGAGCGGGAAAAACTGTTTTTT.

This clonotype has a count of ten or more. The chain couples TRBV10-3 to TRBJ1-4; weak D call: TRBD1 (5 bases). V lost 10 bases and J lost 7, with 16 bases in between. Looked up from germline, CDR1 is ENHRY and CDR2 is SYGVKD. This CDR3 comprises 13 residues. The CDR3 DNA sequence: TGTGCCAGCGCGACAGAGGAAGGTGAAAAACTGTTTTTT. Translated: CASATEEGEKLFF.

This clonotype came up a few times. This rearrangement joins TRBV5-1 to TRBJ1-1, with 11 bases matching TRBD1. This CDR3 has 18 amino acids. Germline V gene lookup returns CDR1 SGHRS and CDR2 YFSETQ. Germline trimming cut 1 base from V and 0 bases from J; bases unmatched to any gene: 8. In DNA, the CDR3 is TGCGCCAGCAGCTTGACCGGACAGGGGGCCCTCATGAACACTGAAGCTTTCTTT. This sequence encodes CASSLTGQGALMNTEAFF.

The chain joins TRBV20-1 to TRBJ1-5; 8 bases align to TRBD1. This CDR3 spans 14 amino acids. V lost 6 bases to trimming and J lost 6 bases; unmatched junction nucleotides: 10. Germline assignment: CDR1 DFQATT and CDR2 SNEGSKA (reference sequence). CDR3 DNA sequence: TGCAGTGCCGAGAGGACAGGGATCGGTCAGCCCCAGCATTTT. The encoded protein is CSAERTGIGQPQHF.

There are a few counts of this clonotype. The genes are TRBV9 and TRBJ1-5; D perhaps matches TRBD1 (5 bases). V was shortened by 3 bases and J by 5 bases, with 9 bases between the two germline ends. CDR1 is SGDLS and CDR2 is YYNGEE in the germline V gene. The CDR3 loop spans 13 amino acids. The CDR3 sequence: CASSGGDDQPQHF. CDR3 coding DNA: TGTGCCAGCAGCGGAGGGGACGATCAGCCCCAGCATTTT.

In this sample, this clonotype turned up many times. V and J are TRBV24-1 and TRBJ2-5; D ambiguous. Germline CDR1 and CDR2: KGHDR and SFDVKD. V lost 0 bases to trimming and J lost 5 bases, with 3 bases between them. This CDR3 has 12 amino acids. The CDR3 reads CATSDLRETQYF. In nucleotides, the CDR3 is TGTGCCACCAGTGATTTGCGGGAGACCCAGTACTTC.

In this sample, this clonotype turned up a few times. V and J are TRBV7-9 and TRBJ2-2, with 7 bases identical to TRBD2. This CDR3 has 17 amino acids. V lost 2 bases to trimming and J lost 6 bases; unmatched junction nucleotides: 12. Germline lookup yields CDR1 SEHNR and CDR2 FQNEAQ (reference sequence). CDR3 residues: CASSLPLSGWDAGELFF. The DNA for the CDR3 is TGTGCCAGCAGCTTACCCCTTAGCGGGTGGGATGCCGGGGAGCTGTTTTTT.

The rearrangement joins TRBV3-1 to TRBJ1-6; D perhaps matches TRBD1 (5 bases). Trimming pared 1 base from V and 4 bases from J, leaving 11 bases between. This CDR3 has 16 residues. Germline CDR1 is LGHDT and CDR2 is YNNKEL (reference sequence). The CDR3 protein is CASSQVDGTYNSPLHF. As DNA, the CDR3 is TGTGCCAGCAGCCAAGTCGACGGGACGTATAATTCACCCCTCCACTTT.

This clonotype was seen a handful of times. V is TRBV11-2 and J is TRBJ2-7; D is unclear. Trimming pared 5 bases from V and 9 bases from J, leaving 11 bases between. This CDR3 contains 11 residues. Germline CDR1 and CDR2: SGHAT and FQNNGV. This CDR3 reads CASSQLGGQYF. DNA for the CDR3: TGTGCCAGCAGCCAGCTGGGCGGGCAGTACTTC. Full variable domain (rest looked up from reference TRBV11-2 and TRBJ2-7): EAGVAQSPRYKIIEKRQSVAFWCNPISGHATLYWYQQILGQGPKLLIQFQNNGVVDDSQLPKDRFSAERLKGVDSTLKIQPAKLEDSAVYLCASSQLGGQYFGPGTRLTVT.

This clonotype appeared a few times. The chain joins TRBV5-4 to TRBJ2-7, with 10 bases lining up with TRBD1. This CDR3 spans 15 amino acids. V shed 4 bases and J 4 bases; nucleotides not matched to a gene: 8. Germline V lookup: CDR1 SGHNT, CDR2 YYREEE (reference sequence). Written as DNA, the CDR3 is TGTGCCAGCAGCGCCTTCGGGACAGGGGCATACGAGCAGTACTTC. It specifies CASSAFGTGAYEQYF.

This clonotype was recorded at least ten times. The chain joins TRBV7-2 to TRBJ2-5; D is possibly TRBD2 (6 bases). The V end lost 6 bases, the J end lost 6 bases, and 17 bases lay between the germline ends. Germline V CDR1 and CDR2: SGHTA, FQGNSA. The CDR3 spans 14 residues. The CDR3 spells CASRRGGDDKTQYF. The CDR3, as DNA: TGTGCCAGCAGGCGCGGCGGGGATGACAAGACCCAGTACTTC.

This clonotype was picked up a small number of times. The genes are TRBV6-5 and TRBJ2-1; 8 nucleotides line up with TRBD2. CDR3 length: 17 amino acids. CDR1 and CDR2 from the germline V gene are MNHEY and SVGAGI. The V and J ends lost 2 bases and 4 bases, in that order; junction bases with no gene match: 10. The CDR3 reads CASSYVSKSGRYNEQFF. The CDR3 DNA follows: TGTGCCAGCAGTTACGTTAGCAAGAGCGGGAGATACAATGAGCAGTTCTTC.